This T cell receptor (beta chain) was recovered during a study of OX40 agonist ivuxolimab in advanced cancers. Per germline, CDR1 SNHLY and CDR2 FYNNEI. With 1 base removed from V and 5 bases from J, the gap between germline ends came to 9 bases. The CDR3 runs to 14 residues. Using immunoSEQ multiplex PCR, the repertoire was profiled, and TCRdb retains in-frame clones only, with some absent. The top ten clones hold under 0.5% of a sample with some 65,000 clones, around nine tenths of them seen once. The clonotype was recovered from an adult with an advanced solid tumor such as melanoma, head and neck, liver or kidney cancer. The chain has TRBV2 and TRBJ1-5, with D possibly matching TRBD1 (6 bases). The sequences come from CD4+ or CD8+ T cells sorted from blood, collected in a trial of the OX40 agonist ivuxolimab. The CDR3 nucleotides are TGTGCCAGCAGTGAAGACAGGGCCCATCAGCCCCAGCATTTT. Its protein is CASSEDRAHQPQHF.